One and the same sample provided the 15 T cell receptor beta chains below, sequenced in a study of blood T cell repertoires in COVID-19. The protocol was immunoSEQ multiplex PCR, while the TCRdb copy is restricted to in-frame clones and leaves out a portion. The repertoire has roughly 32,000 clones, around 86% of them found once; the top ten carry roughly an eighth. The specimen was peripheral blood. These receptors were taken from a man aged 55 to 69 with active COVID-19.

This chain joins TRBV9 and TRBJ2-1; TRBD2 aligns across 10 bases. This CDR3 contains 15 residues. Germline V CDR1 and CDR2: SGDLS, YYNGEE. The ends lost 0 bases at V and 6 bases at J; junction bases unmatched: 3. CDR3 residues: CASSVESGRVNEQFF. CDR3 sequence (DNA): TGTGCCAGCAGCGTAGAAAGCGGGAGGGTCAATGAGCAGTTCTTC.

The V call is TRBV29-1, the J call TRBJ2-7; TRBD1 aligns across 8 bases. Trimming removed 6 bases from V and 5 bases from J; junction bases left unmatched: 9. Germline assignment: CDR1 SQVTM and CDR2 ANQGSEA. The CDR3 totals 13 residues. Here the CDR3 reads CSVRTGYFDEQYF. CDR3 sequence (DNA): TGCAGCGTCAGGACAGGGTACTTCGACGAGCAGTACTTC.

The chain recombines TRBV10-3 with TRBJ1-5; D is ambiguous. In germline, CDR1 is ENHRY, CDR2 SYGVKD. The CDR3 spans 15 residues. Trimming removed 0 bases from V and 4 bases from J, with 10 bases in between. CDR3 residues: CAISESGVGNQPQHF. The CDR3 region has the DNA TGTGCCATCAGTGAGTCCGGGGTCGGGAATCAGCCCCAGCATTTT.

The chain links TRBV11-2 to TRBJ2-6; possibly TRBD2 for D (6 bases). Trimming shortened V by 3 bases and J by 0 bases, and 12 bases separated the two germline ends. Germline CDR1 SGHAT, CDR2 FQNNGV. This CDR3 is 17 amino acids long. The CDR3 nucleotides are TGTGCCAGCAGCTTGACACCCGGGGGCTCTGGGGCCAACGTCCTGACTTTC. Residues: CASSLTPGGSGANVLTF. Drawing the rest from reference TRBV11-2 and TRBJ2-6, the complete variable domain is EAGVAQSPRYKIIEKRQSVAFWCNPISGHATLYWYQQILGQGPKLLIQFQNNGVVDDSQLPKDRFSAERLKGVDSTLKIQPAKLEDSAVYLCASSLTPGGSGANVLTFGAGSRLTVL.

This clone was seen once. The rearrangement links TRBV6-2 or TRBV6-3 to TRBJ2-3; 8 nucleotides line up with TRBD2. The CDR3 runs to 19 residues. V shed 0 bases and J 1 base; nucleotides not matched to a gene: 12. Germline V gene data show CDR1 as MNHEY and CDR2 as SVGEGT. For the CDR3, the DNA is TGTGCCAGCAGTTACTCGAGGTTCGGGCGGGAGGAAGGCACAGATACGCAGTATTTT. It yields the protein CASSYSRFGREEGTDTQYF.

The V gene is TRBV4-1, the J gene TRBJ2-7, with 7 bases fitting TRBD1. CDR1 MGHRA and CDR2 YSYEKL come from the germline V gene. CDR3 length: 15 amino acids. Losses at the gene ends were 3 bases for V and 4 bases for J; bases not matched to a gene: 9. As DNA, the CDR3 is TGCGCCAGCAGCCAGGGACAGACAGGGCAGTACGAGCAGTACTTC. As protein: CASSQGQTGQYEQYF.

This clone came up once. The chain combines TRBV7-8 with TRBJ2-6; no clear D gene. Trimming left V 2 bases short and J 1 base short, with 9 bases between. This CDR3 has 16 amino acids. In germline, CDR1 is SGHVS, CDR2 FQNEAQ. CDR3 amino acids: CASSLLILSGANVLTF. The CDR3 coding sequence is TGTGCCAGCAGCTTACTAATCCTGTCTGGGGCCAACGTCCTGACTTTC.

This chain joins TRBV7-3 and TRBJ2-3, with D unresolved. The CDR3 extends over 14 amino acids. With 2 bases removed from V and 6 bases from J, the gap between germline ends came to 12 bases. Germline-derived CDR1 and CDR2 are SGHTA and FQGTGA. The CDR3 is CASSLLADSDTQYF. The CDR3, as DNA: TGTGCCAGCAGCTTACTGGCCGACTCTGATACGCAGTATTTT.

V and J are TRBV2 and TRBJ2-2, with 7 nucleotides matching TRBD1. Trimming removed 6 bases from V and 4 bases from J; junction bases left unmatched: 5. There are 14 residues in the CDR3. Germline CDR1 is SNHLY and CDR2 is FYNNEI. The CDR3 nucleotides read TGTGCCAGCAGGAACAGGGGATTCACCGGGGAGCTGTTTTTT. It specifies CASRNRGFTGELFF.

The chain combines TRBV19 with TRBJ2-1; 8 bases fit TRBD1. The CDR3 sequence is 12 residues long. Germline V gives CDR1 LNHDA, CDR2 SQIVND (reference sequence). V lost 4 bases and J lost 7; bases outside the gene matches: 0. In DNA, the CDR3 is TGTGCCAGTAGTAACAGGGGGAATGAGCAGTTCTTC. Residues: CASSNRGNEQFF.

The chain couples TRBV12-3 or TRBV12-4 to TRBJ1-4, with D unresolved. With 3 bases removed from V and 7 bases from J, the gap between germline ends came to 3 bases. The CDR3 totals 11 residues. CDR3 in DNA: TGTGCCAGCAGTTTTCGTGAAAAACTGTTTTTT. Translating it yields CASSFREKLFF.

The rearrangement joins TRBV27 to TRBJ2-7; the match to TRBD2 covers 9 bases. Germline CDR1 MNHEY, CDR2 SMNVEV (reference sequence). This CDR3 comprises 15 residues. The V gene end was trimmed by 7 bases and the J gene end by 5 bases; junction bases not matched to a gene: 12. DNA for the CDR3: TGTGCCAGCAACACCCTGGGACTAGCAAGGAACGAGCAGTACTTC. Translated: CASNTLGLARNEQYF.

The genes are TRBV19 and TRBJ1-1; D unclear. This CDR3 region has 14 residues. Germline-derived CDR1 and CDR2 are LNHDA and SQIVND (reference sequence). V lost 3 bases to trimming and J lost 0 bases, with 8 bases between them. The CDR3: CASSILAVNTEAFF. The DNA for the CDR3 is TGTGCCAGTAGTATCCTGGCAGTGAACACTGAAGCTTTCTTT.

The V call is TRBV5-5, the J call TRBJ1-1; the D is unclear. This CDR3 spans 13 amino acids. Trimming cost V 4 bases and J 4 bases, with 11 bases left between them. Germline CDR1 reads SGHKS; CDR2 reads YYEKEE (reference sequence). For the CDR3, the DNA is TGTGCCAGCAGCACCCTATCGAGCACTGAAGCTTTCTTT. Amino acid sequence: CASSTLSSTEAFF.

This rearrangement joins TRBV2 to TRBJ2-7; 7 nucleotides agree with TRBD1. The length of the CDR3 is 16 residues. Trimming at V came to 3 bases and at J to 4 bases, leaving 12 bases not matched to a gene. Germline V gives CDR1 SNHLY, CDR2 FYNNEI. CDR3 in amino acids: CASSDPGQVAGYEQYF. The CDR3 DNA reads TGTGCCAGCAGTGATCCCGGACAGGTGGCCGGGTACGAGCAGTACTTC.